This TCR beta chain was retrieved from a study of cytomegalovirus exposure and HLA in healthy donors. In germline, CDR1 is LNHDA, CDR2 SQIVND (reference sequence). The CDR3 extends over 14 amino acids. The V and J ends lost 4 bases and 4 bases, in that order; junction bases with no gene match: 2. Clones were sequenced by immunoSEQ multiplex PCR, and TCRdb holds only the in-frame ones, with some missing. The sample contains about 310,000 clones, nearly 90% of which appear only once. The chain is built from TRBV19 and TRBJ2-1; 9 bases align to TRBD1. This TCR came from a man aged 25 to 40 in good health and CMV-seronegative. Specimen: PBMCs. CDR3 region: CASSKDRGYNEQFF. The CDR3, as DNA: TGTGCCAGTAGTAAGGACAGGGGTTACAATGAGCAGTTCTTC.